Below, 5 T cell receptor beta chains from the same sample are listed, as sequenced in a study of cytomegalovirus exposure and HLA in healthy donors. The PCR employed 60 Vbeta primers together with 13 Jbeta primers. Libraries were prepared by immunoSEQ multiplex PCR; TCRdb keeps only in-frame clonotypes and omits some of them. The data show 250,000 to 350,000 clones, approximately 80% seen once. Material for sequencing was PBMCs. All receptors come from a girl under 10 years old in good health and CMV-seronegative.

The chain is built from TRBV7-8 and TRBJ2-3, with TRBD2 matching over 11 bases. The CDR3 covers 17 residues. Trimming cost V 0 bases and J 9 bases; bases outside gene matches: 11. CDR1 and CDR2 from the germline V gene are SGHVS and FQNEAQ. The DNA for the CDR3 is TGTGCCAGCAGCTTAGCCAGACTAGCGGGGTCCTGGGGGACGCAGTATTTT. Translating gives CASSLARLAGSWGTQYF.

This chain links TRBV7-6 with TRBJ2-1; 8 nucleotides align to TRBD2. Germline CDR1 is SGHVS and CDR2 is FNYEAQ. The CDR3 spans 15 residues. V shed 5 bases and J 8 bases; nucleotides not matched to a gene: 11. The CDR3 coding sequence is TGTGCCAGCAGCCGCATAGCGGGACCTAGCGATGAGCAGTTCTTC. This translates into CASSRIAGPSDEQFF. Variable domain in full (rest from reference TRBV7-6 and TRBJ2-1): GAGVSQSPRYKVTKRGQDVALRCDPISGHVSLYWYRQALGQGPEFLTYFNYEAQQDKSGLPNDRFSAERPEGSISTLTIQRTEQRDSAMYRCASSRIAGPSDEQFFGPGTRLTVL.

The chain links TRBV7-8 to TRBJ2-1; 7 bases agree with TRBD2. CDR1 is SGHVS and CDR2 is FQNEAQ in the germline V gene. Trimming at V came to 7 bases and at J to 8 bases, leaving 11 bases not matched to a gene. This CDR3 has 14 amino acids. CDR3 nucleotide sequence: TGTGCCAGCACCCTGGGAGGGGCAATCTATGAGCAGTTCTTC. Its protein is CASTLGGAIYEQFF.

This clone has a single count. Here the CDR3 reads CASSLGGRAGEQYF. The CDR3 DNA reads TGTGCCAGCAGCTTAGGCGGGAGGGCCGGCGAGCAGTACTTC. The chain carries TRBV13 and TRBJ2-7, with 8 nucleotides matching TRBD2. The germline gives CDR1 PRHDT, CDR2 FYEKMQ (reference sequence). This CDR3 has 14 residues. Trimming cost V 0 bases and J 6 bases; bases outside gene matches: 4.

V and J are TRBV29-1 and TRBJ1-3; no definite D call. Per germline, CDR1 SQVTM and CDR2 ANQGSEA. Trimming removed 4 bases at V and 0 bases at J, with 10 bases between. The CDR3 extends over 14 amino acids. The CDR3 protein is CSVGLRNSGNTIYF. DNA of the CDR3: TGCAGCGTTGGATTGAGGAACTCTGGAAACACCATATATTTT.